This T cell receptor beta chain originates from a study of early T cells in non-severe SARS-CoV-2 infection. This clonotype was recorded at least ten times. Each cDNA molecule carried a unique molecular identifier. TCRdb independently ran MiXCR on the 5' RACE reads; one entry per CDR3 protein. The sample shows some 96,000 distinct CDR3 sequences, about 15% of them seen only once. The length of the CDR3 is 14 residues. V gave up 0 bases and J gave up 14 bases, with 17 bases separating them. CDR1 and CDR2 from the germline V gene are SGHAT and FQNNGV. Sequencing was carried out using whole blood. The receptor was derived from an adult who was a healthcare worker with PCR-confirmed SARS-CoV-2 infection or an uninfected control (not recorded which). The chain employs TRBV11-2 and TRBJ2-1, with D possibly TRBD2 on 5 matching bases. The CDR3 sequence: CASSLEPGSDWKFF. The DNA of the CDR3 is TGTGCCAGCAGCTTAGAGCCCGGGTCGGACTGGAAGTTCTTC.